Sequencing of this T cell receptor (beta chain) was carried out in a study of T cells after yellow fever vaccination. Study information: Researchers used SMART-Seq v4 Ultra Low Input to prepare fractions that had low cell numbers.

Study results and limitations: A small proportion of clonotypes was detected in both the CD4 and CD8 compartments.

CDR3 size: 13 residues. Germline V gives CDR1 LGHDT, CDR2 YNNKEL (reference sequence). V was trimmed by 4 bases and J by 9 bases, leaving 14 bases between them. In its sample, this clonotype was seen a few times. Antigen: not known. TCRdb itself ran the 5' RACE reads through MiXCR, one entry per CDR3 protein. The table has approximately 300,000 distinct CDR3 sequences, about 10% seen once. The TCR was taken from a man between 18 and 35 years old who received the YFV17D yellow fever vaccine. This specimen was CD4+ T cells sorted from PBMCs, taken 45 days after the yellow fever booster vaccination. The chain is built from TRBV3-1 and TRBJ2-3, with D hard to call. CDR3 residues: CASSPYETGTQYF. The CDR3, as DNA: TGTGCCAGCAGCCCATACGAGACCGGGACGCAGTATTTT.